The 15 T cell receptor beta chains presented below share a single source sample, sequenced in a study of molecular identifiers for immune sequencing clone quantification (dated by TCRdb to the late 2010s). Library generation was performed with PCR. Sequencing relied on an Illumina HiSeq 4000. TCRdb redid the processing of the public reads, applying fastp at Q25 and MiXCR, and retained in-frame beta chains. Each entry is one CDR3 protein sequence, shown with its most common DNA and genes. The sample profile shows about half a million distinct CDR3 sequences; about a fifth of them were found once. 0.65% to 0.95% of the sample is taken by the ten largest. Material: naive CD8+ T cells from blood, with Jurkat cell RNA spiked in. The sample's cell subset or site label, in plain terms: FACS-sorted CD8+CD4-CCR7+CD45RA+ naive T cells. The receptors originated from a human donor in good health. Some libraries in this study had Jurkat cell RNA spiked in.

This clonotype was observed a handful of times. This rearrangement joins TRBV20-1 to TRBJ2-1; 8 bases agree with TRBD2. In germline, CDR1 is DFQATT, CDR2 SNEGSKA (reference sequence). There are 14 residues in the CDR3. The ends lost 0 bases at V and 2 bases at J; junction bases unmatched: 0. CDR3 bases: TGCAGTGCTAGAGAAGCGGGGGCCTACAATGAGCAGTTCTTC. Protein sequence: CSAREAGAYNEQFF.

This clonotype was picked up a small number of times. V gene TRBV30 combines with J gene TRBJ2-5; 7 bases fit TRBD1. Germline CDR1 is GTSNPN and CDR2 is SVGIG (reference sequence). J lost 5 bases, V lost 3 bases, and 15 bases had no gene match. This CDR3 has 16 residues. CDR3 sequence: CAWSPRGSVSWETQYF. DNA for the CDR3: TGTGCCTGGAGCCCCAGGGGGTCGGTATCATGGGAGACCCAGTACTTC.

In this sample, this clonotype turned up a few times. The chain employs TRBV6-5 and TRBJ2-7; maybe TRBD1 (6 bases). CDR3 length equals 14 residues. V was shortened by 2 bases and J by 5 bases, with 13 bases between the two germline ends. Germline V lookup: CDR1 MNHEY, CDR2 SVGAGI. The CDR3 here is CASSYLPKGDEQYF. The CDR3 DNA reads as TGTGCCAGCAGTTACCTTCCGAAGGGGGACGAGCAGTACTTC.

This clonotype was recorded at least ten times. The chain is built from TRBV7-6 and TRBJ2-5, with 7 bases identical to TRBD2. Germline V gene data show CDR1 as SGHVS and CDR2 as FNYEAQ. This CDR3 has 15 amino acids. V was pared by 3 bases and J by 3 bases, with 7 bases of the junction left unmatched. The CDR3 loop is CASSFDAGVKETQYF. CDR3 coding DNA: TGTGCCAGCAGCTTTGACGCGGGGGTAAAAGAGACCCAGTACTTC. The variable domain in full, with the rest retrieved from reference TRBV7-6 and TRBJ2-5, is GAGVSQSPRYKVTKRGQDVALRCDPISGHVSLYWYRQALGQGPEFLTYFNYEAQQDKSGLPNDRFSAERPEGSISTLTIQRTEQRDSAMYRCASSFDAGVKETQYFGPGTRLLVL.

For this clonotype: Because the CDR3 is missing its conserved closing phenylalanine or tryptophan, this is likely a read error. The rearrangement links TRBV20-1 to TRBJ1-6; 9 bases agree with TRBD1. The CDR3 is made up of 16 amino acids. The V segment lost 5 bases and the J segment 0 bases; nucleotides outside the gene matches: 5. From germline, CDR1 is DFQATT and CDR2 SNEGSKA (reference sequence). CDR3 protein: CSARDRESSYNSPLHS. CDR3 sequence (DNA): TGCAGTGCTCGGGACAGGGAGAGCTCCTATAATTCACCCCTCCACTCT.

This clonotype was observed a handful of times. V is TRBV6-6 and J is TRBJ2-5; either TRBD1 or TRBD2 may supply D (5 bases each). Germline lookup yields CDR1 MNHNY and CDR2 SVGAGI (reference sequence). This CDR3 has 13 amino acids. Trimming removed 7 bases from V and 5 bases from J, with 14 bases in between. CDR3 nucleotides: TGTGCCAGCACCTGGACCTGGGGGGAGACCCAGTACTTC. The encoded protein is CASTWTWGETQYF.

This clonotype occurred a few times. This sequence joins TRBV5-1 and TRBJ2-1; D remains unclear. CDR1 is SGHRS, CDR2 YFSETQ, per germline. This CDR3 region has 13 residues. Trimming stripped 0 bases from V and 7 bases from J, with 8 bases between. As DNA, the CDR3 is TGCGCCAGCAGCTTGGTGCTCGGGAATGAGCAGTTCTTC. This codes for CASSLVLGNEQFF.

This clonotype was recorded at least ten times. The rearrangement uses TRBV6-5 and TRBJ2-2; no firm D call. V lost 2 bases and J 3 bases, leaving 4 bases between the germline ends. The length of the CDR3 is 13 residues. Per the germline V gene, CDR1 is MNHEY and CDR2 is SVGAGI. The CDR3 here is CASSYRDTGELFF. DNA of the CDR3: TGTGCCAGCAGTTACAGGGACACCGGGGAGCTGTTTTTT.

Only a few counts were recorded for this clonotype. The genes are TRBV7-9 and TRBJ2-1; TRBD2 agrees at 8 bases. The CDR3 consists of 15 residues. J lost 2 bases, V lost 5 bases, and 5 bases had no gene match. The germline V gene encodes CDR1 SEHNR and CDR2 FQNEAQ (reference sequence). The CDR3 DNA reads TGTGCCAGCAGCCCTAAGCGGGAGCCCTACAATGAGCAGTTCTTC. Protein sequence: CASSPKREPYNEQFF.

The sample holds many counts of this clonotype. The V call is TRBV30, the J call TRBJ2-7, with D uncertain. Between the trimmed V and J ends, which lost 5 bases and 7 bases, there was a span of 12 bases. The CDR3 totals 11 residues. Germline CDR1 GTSNPN, CDR2 SVGIG (reference sequence). The CDR3 is CAWAAGDEQYF. In DNA form, the CDR3 reads TGTGCCTGGGCGGCTGGGGATGAGCAGTACTTC.

This clonotype turned up a few times. The chain links TRBV4-1 to TRBJ2-1; 8 positions agree with TRBD2. The CDR3 totals 16 residues. From germline, CDR1 is MGHRA and CDR2 YSYEKL. Trimming removed 1 base from V and 4 bases from J; junction bases left unmatched: 6. The CDR3 here is CASSQVASGQYNEQFF. CDR3 coding DNA: TGCGCCAGCAGCCAAGTGGCTAGCGGGCAATACAATGAGCAGTTCTTC.

This clonotype was counted ten times or more. The rearrangement links TRBV9 to TRBJ2-7; D not certain. V gave up 0 bases and J gave up 6 bases, with 4 bases separating them. The CDR3 spans 11 residues. Per the germline V gene, CDR1 is SGDLS and CDR2 is YYNGEE. CDR3 loop: CASSVGAEQYF. CDR3 DNA: TGTGCCAGCAGCGTAGGGGCCGAGCAGTACTTC.

The rearrangement links TRBV29-1 to TRBJ2-1; 11 positions agree with TRBD2. Germline values: CDR1 SQVTM, CDR2 ANQGSEA. This CDR3 spans 15 amino acids. The V segment lost 5 bases and the J segment 8 bases; nucleotides outside the gene matches: 11. CDR3 amino acids: CSVLELLAGVYEQFF. The DNA of the CDR3 is TGCAGCGTTCTAGAGTTACTAGCGGGAGTCTATGAGCAGTTCTTC.

This clonotype was detected ten times or more. The V gene is TRBV7-9, the J gene TRBJ2-4, with 8 nucleotides matching TRBD1. Looked up from germline, CDR1 is SEHNR and CDR2 is FQNEAQ (reference sequence). V lost 5 bases and J lost 5; bases outside the gene matches: 8. CDR3 length: 15 residues. The CDR3: CASSRTGSDQNIQYF. The DNA of the CDR3 is TGTGCCAGCAGCCGGACAGGGAGTGATCAAAACATTCAGTACTTC. The variable domain in full, completed from reference TRBV7-9 and TRBJ2-4, reads DTGVSQNPRHKITKRGQNVTFRCDPISEHNRLYWYRQTLGQGPEFLTYFQNEAQLEKSRLLSDRFSAERPKGSFSTLEIQRTEQGDSAMYLCASSRTGSDQNIQYFGAGTRLSVL.

The chain has TRBV5-3 and TRBJ1-1; TRBD1 matches at 7 bases. TRBV5-3 is flagged as an ORF with uncertain function. Unmatched junction bases numbered 8, after V lost 8 bases and J lost 7 bases. The CDR3 length is 12 residues. CDR3 DNA: TGTGCCAGCAGTCTTACAGGGGTTGAAGCTTTCTTT. Amino acid sequence: CASSLTGVEAFF.